The rows below give T cell receptor beta chains drawn from one sample of a study of blood T cell repertoires in COVID-19. The assay was immunoSEQ multiplex PCR, and TCRdb's table has in-frame clones only and misses some. Of more than 45,000 clones in the sample, 80% to 90% were seen once. The source material was peripheral blood. The source of these receptors is a woman of 80 years or more with acute or convalescent COVID-19. The CDR3 runs from the conserved cysteine through the conserved F or W. The D gene is left open where the match is weak. Clone sizes are given selectively: once, few, many, or a class where the clone is expanded.

J,V,D,size,CDR3,DNA
TRBJ1-1,TRBV5-4,TRBD1,NA,CASSPPGQARDTEAFF,TGTGCCAGCAGCCCACCCGGACAGGCGAGGGACACTGAAGCTTTCTTT
TRBJ1-4,TRBV18,TRBD1,NA,CASSPGGQGEKLFF,TGTGCCAGCTCACCAGGGGGACAGGGTGAAAAACTGTTTTTT
TRBJ2-7,TRBV11-3,TRBD2,NA,CASSSGGGSYEQYF,TGTGCCAGCAGCTCCGGGGGGGGATCCTACGAGCAGTACTTC
TRBJ1-5,TRBV5-8,TRBD1,few,CASSHGQVHSNQPQHF,TGTGCCAGCAGCCACGGACAGGTTCATAGCAATCAGCCCCAGCATTTT
TRBJ2-7,TRBV11-2,TRBD1,NA,CASSLGTGSYEQYF,TGTGCCAGCAGCTTAGGGACAGGGTCCTACGAGCAGTACTTC
TRBJ1-3,TRBV7-2,NA,NA,CASSFGAFSGNTIYF,TGTGCCAGCAGCTTTGGGGCCTTCTCTGGAAACACCATATATTTT
TRBJ1-2,TRBV7-8,NA,once,CASSLGVEGDYGYTF,TGTGCCAGCAGCTTAGGGGTAGAGGGGGACTATGGCTACACCTTC
TRBJ2-6,TRBV3-1/TRBV3-2,NA,once,CASSYPRAGANVLTF,TGTGCCAGCAGCTACCCGAGGGCAGGGGCCAACGTCCTGACTTTC
TRBJ2-2,TRBV27,NA,few,CASWTQNTGELFF,TGTGCCAGCTGGACACAGAACACCGGGGAGCTGTTTTTT
TRBJ2-3,TRBV5-1,TRBD1,NA,CASSLGRTGRADTQYF,TGCGCCAGCAGCCTTGGCAGGACAGGTCGGGCAGATACGCAGTATTTT
TRBJ2-3,TRBV21-1,NA,NA,CASSPLAGGRLDTQYF,TGTGCCAGCAGCCCCCTGGCGGGGGGGCGTCTAGATACGCAGTATTTT
TRBJ1-1,TRBV24-1,NA,NA,CATSDSSDTEAFF,TGTGCCACCAGTGATTCTTCGGACACTGAAGCTTTCTTT
TRBJ2-5,TRBV9,TRBD2,NA,CASTRTSGPEETQYF,TGTGCCAGCACCCGGACTAGCGGGCCCGAGGAGACCCAGTACTTC
TRBJ2-2,TRBV5-6,NA,NA,CASSLGSGHTGELFF,TGTGCCAGCAGCTTGGGTAGCGGACACACCGGGGAGCTGTTTTTT
TRBJ2-3,TRBV6-2/TRBV6-3,TRBD2,NA,CASSPAAGGPSTDTQYF,TGTGCCAGCAGCCCCGCAGCGGGGGGCCCTTCCACAGATACGCAGTATTTT
TRBJ2-5,TRBV29-1,NA,NA,CSARQGDGGSTYF,TGCAGCGCCCGACAGGGAGACGGGGGAAGTACGTACTTC